Presented here are 31 T cell receptor beta chains from one specimen sequenced in a study of T-cell memory formation after mild COVID-19. TCRdb itself ran the 5' RACE reads through MiXCR, one entry per CDR3 protein. The sample lists just over 200,000 distinct CDR3 sequences, around 9.1% seen once, with 3% to 4.5% in the top ten. Sequenced: PBMCs or a T cell subset sorted from them (not recorded which). These receptors came from a young man who had mild COVID-19 (a few samples of this study predate the infection). Cell type and time point are not known.

The table lists this clonotype with a few counts. The chain links TRBV20-1 to TRBJ2-1, with D unresolved. CDR1 is DFQATT and CDR2 is SNEGSKA in the germline V gene (reference sequence). With 1 base removed from V and 4 bases from J, the gap between germline ends came to 14 bases. This CDR3 has 15 amino acids. The CDR3 DNA follows: TGCAGTGCTAGAGTCCCGTACGTTGGTTACAATGAGCAGTTCTTC. It specifies CSARVPYVGYNEQFF.

The genes are TRBV3-1 and TRBJ1-2; D ambiguous. The V end was cut by 1 base, the J end by 7 bases, with 4 bases between. CDR1 is LGHDT, CDR2 YNNKEL, per germline (reference sequence). The CDR3 covers 11 residues. CDR3 coding DNA: TGTGCCAGCAGCCAAGTCGGTGGCTACACCTTC. Amino acids: CASSQVGGYTF.

V and J are TRBV4-2 and TRBJ1-1; no definite D call. Germline-derived CDR1 and CDR2 are LGHNA and YNFKEQ. The CDR3 extends over 15 amino acids. V was cut by 0 bases and J by 0 bases, with 8 bases left in between. CDR3: CASSQDPTLNTEAFF. The CDR3 DNA is TGTGCCAGCAGCCAAGATCCTACCTTGAACACTGAAGCTTTCTTT.

The chain combines TRBV6-4 with TRBJ2-2, with unresolved D. The CDR3 sequence is 13 residues long. V lost 6 bases and J 5 bases, leaving 10 bases between the germline ends. Germline assignment: CDR1 MRHNA and CDR2 SNTAGT. The CDR3 sequence is CASRGERTGELFF. The CDR3 DNA follows: TGTGCCAGCAGAGGAGAGCGAACCGGGGAGCTGTTTTTT.

This rearrangement joins TRBV4-1 to TRBJ1-4; D may be TRBD1 (6 bases). CDR1 is MGHRA and CDR2 is YSYEKL in the germline V gene. V was shortened by 0 bases and J by 6 bases, with 11 bases between the two germline ends. The CDR3 contains 15 residues. The CDR3 here is CASSQEGGWDEKLFF. CDR3 DNA sequence: TGCGCCAGCAGCCAAGAGGGGGGCTGGGATGAAAAACTGTTTTTT.

This clonotype was counted a few times. The chain joins TRBV7-2 to TRBJ2-2; no clear D gene. The CDR3 is 13 residues long. The V end lost 6 bases, the J end lost 7 bases, and 12 bases lay between the germline ends. Germline V lookup: CDR1 SGHTA, CDR2 FQGNSA. The CDR3 DNA reads TGTGCCAGCAGTCTTACTATAGTCGGGGAGCTGTTTTTT. Amino acid sequence: CASSLTIVGELFF.

This clonotype was detected many times. The chain uses TRBV12-3 or TRBV12-4 and TRBJ1-4, with TRBD1 matching over 8 bases. This CDR3 spans 14 amino acids. Trimming took 6 bases from V and 8 from J; bases not matched to a gene: 8. CDR3 nucleotide sequence: TGTGCCAGCAGCCCGACAGGGGTAGTGGAAAAACTGTTTTTT. It codes for CASSPTGVVEKLFF.

This clonotype has just a few counts. The CDR3 DNA reads as TGCGCCAGCAGCTTGACAGGGCCTAATTCACCCCTCCACTTT. It specifies CASSLTGPNSPLHF. V gene TRBV5-1 combines with J gene TRBJ1-6; the D gene is possibly TRBD1 (6 bases). Looked up from germline, CDR1 is SGHRS and CDR2 is YFSETQ. V was clipped by 1 base and J by 6 bases, with 8 bases between them. The CDR3 runs 14 residues.

The rearrangement joins TRBV5-1 to TRBJ2-2; tentative D call: TRBD2 (5 bases). V shed 4 bases and J shed 6 bases, with 16 bases lying between them. The CDR3 length is 15 residues. CDR1 is SGHRS and CDR2 is YFSETQ in the germline V gene. Here the CDR3 DNA reads TGCGCCAGCAGCGAACCGGCTAGCCGGGCCGGGGAGCTGTTTTTT. It yields the protein CASSEPASRAGELFF.

This clonotype was observed a handful of times. V and J are TRBV6-5 and TRBJ1-1; D ambiguous. Between the trimmed V and J ends, which lost 6 bases and 1 base, there was a span of 9 bases. Per germline, CDR1 MNHEY and CDR2 SVGAGI. The CDR3 contains 13 residues. CDR3 protein: CASSGAPNTEAFF. In nucleotides, the CDR3 is TGTGCCAGCAGCGGCGCCCCGAACACTGAAGCTTTCTTT.

With regard to this clonotype: This may stem from a read error, because a much larger clone lies one nucleotide away. The chain employs TRBV2 and TRBJ2-7; D ambiguous. The V and J ends lost 6 bases and 7 bases respectively, with 22 bases between them. From germline, CDR1 is SNHLY and CDR2 FYNNEI. The length of the CDR3 is 15 residues. CDR3 sequence (DNA): TGTGCCAGCAGCGATAAATCGACATGTACCAAGGAGCAGTACTTC. This sequence encodes CASSDKSTCTKEQYF.

This chain joins TRBV6-6 and TRBJ2-3, with D unresolved. CDR1 MNHNY and CDR2 SVGAGI come from the germline V gene (reference sequence). Deletions cut 3 bases from V and 2 bases from J, with 9 bases between. The CDR3 runs to 14 residues. This CDR3 reads CASSYGQHTDTQYF. As DNA, the CDR3 is TGTGCCAGCAGTTATGGGCAGCACACAGATACGCAGTATTTT.

This clonotype was observed a few times. The gene calls are TRBV6-5 and TRBJ1-4; 8 bases fit TRBD1. Germline lookup yields CDR1 MNHEY and CDR2 SVGAGI. CDR3 length: 19 amino acids. Trimming cost V 0 bases and J 1 base; bases outside gene matches: 10. DNA of the CDR3: TGTGCCAGCAGTTACTCGAAAAGTATACAGGGGGGAACTAATGAAAAACTGTTTTTT. This encodes CASSYSKSIQGGTNEKLFF.

This clonotype was recorded a few times. The rearrangement links TRBV20-1 to TRBJ2-5; D gene unclear. The CDR3 loop spans 12 amino acids. V lost 2 bases, J lost 1 base, and 5 bases lay in between. CDR1 and CDR2 from the germline V gene are DFQATT and SNEGSKA (reference sequence). CDR3: CSARNLQETQYF. The CDR3 region has the DNA TGCAGTGCTAGAAACCTCCAAGAGACCCAGTACTTC.

The chain joins TRBV6-6 to TRBJ2-7; the match to TRBD1 covers 8 bases. V shed 6 bases and J 0 bases; nucleotides not matched to a gene: 4. Germline lookup yields CDR1 MNHNY and CDR2 SVGAGI (reference sequence). The CDR3 runs to 14 residues. CDR3: CASRGQGTSYEQYF. In DNA form, the CDR3 reads TGTGCCAGCAGAGGACAGGGAACCTCCTACGAGCAGTACTTC.

The chain couples TRBV5-1 to TRBJ2-2; D is perhaps TRBD1 (5 bases). Trimming shortened V by 1 base and J by 1 base, and 14 bases separated the two germline ends. CDR1 and CDR2 from the germline V gene are SGHRS and YFSETQ. The CDR3 length is 17 residues. Written as DNA, the CDR3 is TGCGCCAGCAGCTTGTTCTCAGGCACAGGGAACACCGGGGAGCTGTTTTTT. It translates to CASSLFSGTGNTGELFF.

The chain has TRBV4-3 and TRBJ2-7, with D maybe TRBD2 (5 bases). The germline V gene encodes CDR1 LGHNA and CDR2 YSLEER. The CDR3 is 14 residues long. V gave up 0 bases and J gave up 12 bases, with 18 bases separating them. CDR3 protein: CASSQDQVRARLYF. CDR3 bases: TGCGCCAGCAGCCAAGATCAAGTGAGGGCCCGGCTGTACTTC.

This clonotype occurred many times. The chain links TRBV6-2 or TRBV6-3 to TRBJ1-6; TRBD1 matches 7 bases. CDR3 length equals 14 residues. The V segment lost 5 bases and the J segment 10 bases; nucleotides outside the gene matches: 8. Germline CDR1 and CDR2: MNHEY and SVGEGT. CDR3 protein: CASSPTGNESPLHF. CDR3 nucleotide sequence: TGTGCCAGCAGTCCGACAGGGAATGAATCACCCCTCCACTTT.

The chain carries TRBV7-2 and TRBJ1-6; unclear D gene. V lost 5 bases, J lost 5 bases, and 4 bases lay in between. Looked up from germline, CDR1 is SGHTA and CDR2 is FQGNSA. The CDR3 sequence is 12 residues long. DNA for the CDR3: TGTGCCAGCAGCCCTGATAATTCACCCCTCCACTTT. Protein product: CASSPDNSPLHF.

The V and J genes are TRBV7-3 and TRBJ2-1; 8 nucleotides align to TRBD2. Per germline, CDR1 SGHTA and CDR2 FQGTGA. The CDR3 is 12 residues long. The trim removed 2 bases at V and 9 bases at J, leaving 0 bases unmatched. CDR3 DNA: TGTGCCAGCAGCTTACGGGGGGGTGAGCAGTTCTTC. Its translation is CASSLRGGEQFF.

This sequence joins TRBV10-2 and TRBJ1-2; D is possibly TRBD1 (5 bases). V was trimmed by 3 bases and J by 5 bases, leaving 10 bases between them. The germline gives CDR1 WSHSY, CDR2 SAAADI. CDR3 size: 13 residues. This chain's CDR3 is CASSEGVGYGYTF. Written as DNA, the CDR3 is TGCGCCAGCAGTGAAGGGGTTGGGTATGGCTACACCTTC.

This clonotype was recorded a few times. This CDR3 reads CASSRRSGGYTF. CDR3 coding DNA: TGCGCCAGCAGCCGCCGATCTGGAGGCTACACCTTC. The chain uses TRBV4-3 and TRBJ1-2; D gene ambiguous. V gave up 4 bases and J gave up 8 bases, with 11 bases separating them. This CDR3 has 12 amino acids. CDR1 is LGHNA and CDR2 is YSLEER in the germline V gene.

This rearrangement joins TRBV19 to TRBJ1-1; a weak D match, TRBD1 (5 bases). The germline CDR1 and CDR2 sequences are LNHDA and SQIVND (reference sequence). Trimming removed 7 bases from V and 0 bases from J, with 15 bases in between. The CDR3 sequence is 15 residues long. This CDR3 is CASTNDGGMNTEAFF. Written as DNA, the CDR3 is TGTGCCAGTACGAACGATGGGGGTATGAACACTGAAGCTTTCTTT.

The sample holds a few counts of this clonotype. The chain links TRBV24-1 to TRBJ2-1, with 8 bases lining up with TRBD2. The CDR3 has 16 amino acids. CDR1 is KGHDR and CDR2 is SFDVKD in the germline V gene. The V gene end was trimmed by 3 bases and the J gene end by 4 bases; junction bases not matched to a gene: 7. The CDR3 region is CATSDTSGGTYNEQFF. CDR3 DNA: TGTGCCACCAGTGATACCAGCGGGGGTACTTACAATGAGCAGTTCTTC.

Comment on this clonotype: One base away lies a much larger clone, so this may be a sequencing read error. The chain combines TRBV2 with TRBJ1-5; D remains ambiguous. There are 13 residues in the CDR3. CDR1 and CDR2 (germline): SNHLY, FYNNEI. The CDR3 region has the DNA TGTGACAGCAGTCCCCTTGAGCGTCAGCCCCAGCATTTT. Translated: CDSSPLERQPQHF. The whole variable domain, remainder taken from reference TRBV2 and TRBJ1-5, is EPEVTQTPSHQVTQMGQEVILRCVPISNHLYFYWYRQILGQKVEFLVSFYNNEISEKSEIFDDQFSVERPDGSNFTLKIRSTKLEDSAMYFCDSSPLERQPQHFGDGTRLSIL.

V gene TRBV5-1 combines with J gene TRBJ2-2; D possibly corresponds to TRBD1 (7 bases). The CDR3 loop spans 14 amino acids. Per germline, CDR1 SGHRS and CDR2 YFSETQ. V was trimmed by 7 bases and J by 3 bases, leaving 13 bases between them. CDR3 nucleotides: TGCGCCAGCTCGGAGGGACAGTACACCGGGGAGCTGTTTTTT. It yields the protein CASSEGQYTGELFF.

The table lists this clonotype with a few counts. V is TRBV30 and J is TRBJ2-2; 7 bases line up with TRBD2. The CDR3 contains 15 residues. The trim removed 2 bases at V and 6 bases at J, leaving 9 bases unmatched. In germline, CDR1 is GTSNPN, CDR2 SVGIG (reference sequence). CDR3 protein: CAWSKGLGLPGELFF. DNA for the CDR3: TGTGCCTGGAGTAAAGGACTAGGTTTGCCCGGGGAGCTGTTTTTT.

In this sample, this clonotype turned up a few times. This chain joins TRBV6-2 or TRBV6-3 and TRBJ2-5; 8 bases fit TRBD2. V shed 5 bases, J shed 3 bases, and the junction held 2 bases outside the gene matches. This CDR3 is 13 amino acids long. Germline V gene data show CDR1 as MNHEY and CDR2 as SVGEGT. CDR3 DNA sequence: TGTGCCAGCAGTCCACTAGCGGAAGAGACCCAGTACTTC. This codes for CASSPLAEETQYF.

The CDR3: CASSQRPAQAGTQYF. The CDR3 region has the DNA TGCGCCAGCAGCCAACGCCCGGCACAGGCTGGTACGCAGTATTTT. The chain uses TRBV4-3 and TRBJ2-3, with D possibly TRBD1 on 5 matching bases. V was pared by 2 bases and J by 8 bases, with 17 bases between. Germline V gene data show CDR1 as LGHNA and CDR2 as YSLEER. This CDR3 has 15 amino acids.

This clonotype was observed many times. The rearrangement links TRBV10-3 to TRBJ2-2, with unresolved D. Germline CDR1 reads ENHRY; CDR2 reads SYGVKD. V lost 0 bases and J 6 bases, leaving 14 bases between the germline ends. The CDR3 extends over 16 amino acids. The CDR3 region has the DNA TGTGCCATCAGTGAGTCAGAGGATATCCCCCCCGGGGAGCTGTTTTTT. This sequence encodes CAISESEDIPPGELFF.

The rearrangement joins TRBV20-1 to TRBJ2-3, with 7 bases fitting TRBD2. CDR1 and CDR2 (germline): DFQATT, SNEGSKA (reference sequence). With V trimmed by 2 bases and J by 5 bases, 7 bases remained unmatched. CDR3 length: 14 amino acids. The CDR3 region has the DNA TGCAGTGCTAGACCAGCGGGGTCGAGAGATACGCAGTATTTT. Translating gives CSARPAGSRDTQYF.